The next 9 T cell receptor beta chains were all read from a single sample in a study of blood T cell repertoires in COVID-19. Produced via immunoSEQ multiplex PCR; TCRdb's table is partial and in-frame only. The table lists hundreds of thousands of clones, 86% of them singletons. Sequenced sample: PBMCs or T cells enriched from blood (not recorded which). These receptors all come from a man between 18 and 35 years old who had recovered from COVID-19.

The chain carries TRBV28 and TRBJ2-7; a weak D match, TRBD2 (6 bases). Trimming took off 5 bases at V and 2 bases at J, with 13 bases between the two ends. This CDR3 has 14 amino acids. Looked up from germline, CDR1 is MDHEN and CDR2 is SYDVKM. This CDR3 is CASSTAGRTYEQYF. The DNA of the CDR3 is TGTGCCAGCAGTACGGCAGGGAGGACCTACGAGCAGTACTTC.

This rearrangement joins TRBV19 to TRBJ2-7; TRBD2 agrees at 9 bases. The CDR3 covers 14 residues. The germline gives CDR1 LNHDA, CDR2 SQIVND (reference sequence). V lost 5 bases and J lost 6; bases outside the gene matches: 8. The CDR3 sequence is CASSPGTSFSEQYF. The CDR3 nucleotides are TGTGCCAGTAGTCCAGGGACTAGCTTCTCCGAGCAGTACTTC.

This chain joins TRBV6-1 and TRBJ2-3; D might be TRBD1 (5 bases). The ends were cut back, 3 bases at V and 1 base at J, with 8 bases in the middle. The CDR3 has 14 residues. Germline V lookup: CDR1 MNHNS, CDR2 SASEGT. CDR3 region: CASSDATGTDTQYF. CDR3 coding DNA: TGTGCCAGCAGTGACGCGACAGGCACAGATACGCAGTATTTT.

The chain joins TRBV30 to TRBJ1-2; TRBD1 might be the D (5 bases). This CDR3 has 12 residues. The germline V gene has CDR1 GTSNPN and CDR2 SVGIG (reference sequence). V lost 4 bases to trimming and J lost 2 bases, with 8 bases between them. CDR3 DNA: TGTGCCTGGACCCGGGGGAACTATGGCTACACCTTC. Encoded protein: CAWTRGNYGYTF.

The V and J genes are TRBV2 and TRBJ2-2, with a possible D match to TRBD1 (6 bases). Trimming pared 7 bases from V and 1 base from J, leaving 13 bases between. Germline loops: CDR1 SNHLY, CDR2 FYNNEI. The CDR3 has 15 residues. In nucleotides, the CDR3 is TGTGCCAGCAAGCGGACAGCGGAGAACACCGGGGAGCTGTTTTTT. Amino acid sequence: CASKRTAENTGELFF.

In this sample, this clone turned up once. The V call is TRBV7-3, the J call TRBJ2-3; tentatively, D is TRBD1 (6 bases). Germline V gives CDR1 SGHTA, CDR2 FQGTGA. This CDR3 is built from 15 residues. V dropped 2 bases and J dropped 5 bases, with 14 bases sitting between them. The DNA of the CDR3 is TGTGCCAGCAGCTTATGGGGGCCCGCGGGAGATACGCAGTATTTT. This sequence encodes CASSLWGPAGDTQYF.

Only a few counts were recorded for this clone. This chain uses TRBV30 with TRBJ1-5, with 8 positions matching TRBD1. Germline CDR1 GTSNPN, CDR2 SVGIG (reference sequence). After removal of 0 bases from V and 6 bases from J, the junction contained 7 bases not matched to a gene. CDR3 size: 15 residues. The CDR3 coding sequence is TGTGCCTGGAGTGTACTTGGACAGGGAAGTCAGCCCCAGCATTTT. This encodes CAWSVLGQGSQPQHF.

The chain joins TRBV5-1 to TRBJ1-4; tentative D call: TRBD1 (5 bases). The CDR3 is made up of 15 amino acids. Germline loops: CDR1 SGHRS, CDR2 YFSETQ. Trimming took 4 bases from V and 8 from J, leaving 18 bases between them. The CDR3 coding sequence is TGCGCCAGCAGCCTGGGGACTTCGGTTGCGGAAAAACTGTTTTTT. It encodes CASSLGTSVAEKLFF.

This chain uses TRBV7-9 with TRBJ2-7; no clear D gene. Germline V gives CDR1 SEHNR, CDR2 FQNEAQ (reference sequence). V was pared by 2 bases and J by 7 bases, with 9 bases between. The CDR3 runs 12 residues. CDR3 sequence: CASSLIAWEQYF. CDR3 DNA: TGTGCCAGCAGCTTAATAGCTTGGGAGCAGTACTTC. The whole variable domain, remainder taken from reference TRBV7-9 and TRBJ2-7, is DTGVSQNPRHKITKRGQNVTFRCDPISEHNRLYWYRQTLGQGPEFLTYFQNEAQLEKSRLLSDRFSAERPKGSFSTLEIQRTEQGDSAMYLCASSLIAWEQYFGPGTRLTVT.